A single sample is the source of the 21 T cell receptor beta chains below, sequenced in a study of cytomegalovirus exposure and HLA in healthy donors. The PCR made use of 60 Vbeta and 13 Jbeta primers. Clones were read by immunoSEQ multiplex PCR, and TCRdb kept only the in-frame ones, dropping some. The repertoire holds about 110,000 clones, with around 80% as singletons. Sequencing input: PBMCs. These TCRs come from a woman aged 18-35 years in good health and CMV-seropositive.

The rearrangement uses TRBV5-1 and TRBJ1-2, with 10 bases aligning to TRBD1. The CDR3 extends over 14 amino acids. Germline CDR1 and CDR2: SGHRS and YFSETQ. The V gene end was trimmed by 4 bases and the J gene end by 3 bases; junction bases not matched to a gene: 3. CDR3 sequence: CASSEGQGHYGYTF. The CDR3 DNA reads as TGCGCCAGCAGCGAGGGACAGGGGCACTATGGCTACACCTTC.

For this clone: The junction does not match germline at one end; this may be a read error. V gene TRBV6-5 combines with J gene TRBJ1-1, with 7 nucleotides matching TRBD1. The CDR3 covers 15 residues. The germline V gene has CDR1 MNHEY and CDR2 SVGAGI. DNA for the CDR3: TGTGCCAGCAGTTATGGCCCGGGACAGAACACTGAGGCTTTCTTT. Its protein product is CASSYGPGQNTEAFF.

This clone was observed a handful of times. The chain uses TRBV14 and TRBJ2-1; 8 positions agree with TRBD2. CDR1 SGHDN and CDR2 FVKESK come from the germline V gene. This CDR3 contains 16 residues. With V trimmed by 4 bases and J by 0 bases, 5 bases remained unmatched. The CDR3 spells CASSLYSGVSYNEQFF. The CDR3 DNA reads as TGTGCCAGCAGCCTCTATAGCGGGGTCTCCTACAATGAGCAGTTCTTC.

This rearrangement joins TRBV7-9 to TRBJ2-1; 8 bases align to TRBD1. In germline, CDR1 is SEHNR, CDR2 FQNEAQ (reference sequence). The CDR3 is 14 amino acids. Germline trimming cut 1 base from V and 9 bases from J; bases unmatched to any gene: 5. DNA for the CDR3: TGTGCCAGCAGCTTAGGGACAGGGTTCAGTGAGCAGTTCTTC. This sequence encodes CASSLGTGFSEQFF.

This clone was seen just once. V and J are TRBV6-6 and TRBJ1-1, with D hard to call. V was cut by 6 bases and J by 5 bases, with 16 bases left in between. CDR1 MNHNY and CDR2 SVGAGI come from the germline V gene (reference sequence). CDR3 size: 14 residues. The DNA of the CDR3 is TGTGCCAGCAGCGAGGCAGTTAGGAAGACTGAAGCTTTCTTT. Residues: CASSEAVRKTEAFF.

The chain is built from TRBV5-1 and TRBJ1-3; no clear D gene. The V gene's germline CDR1 is SGHRS and CDR2 YFSETQ. Trimming stripped 0 bases from V and 4 bases from J, with 5 bases between. This CDR3 is built from 13 residues. The CDR3 spells CASSLDMGNTIYF. In nucleotides, the CDR3 is TGCGCCAGCAGCTTGGATATGGGAAACACCATATATTTT. Together with reference TRBV5-1 and TRBJ1-3, the CDR3 gives the full variable domain: KAGVTQTPRYLIKTRGQQVTLSCSPISGHRSVSWYQQTPGQGLQFLFEYFSETQRNKGNFPGRFSGRQFSNSRSEMNVSTLELGDSALYLCASSLDMGNTIYFGEGSWLTVV.

The chain has TRBV2 and TRBJ2-1, with 12 bases that match TRBD2. Germline trimming cut 5 bases from V and 0 bases from J; bases unmatched to any gene: 2. CDR1 is SNHLY, CDR2 FYNNEI, per germline. CDR3 length equals 16 residues. The CDR3 DNA follows: TGTGCCAGCAGTCAGACTAGCGGGAGCTCCTACAATGAGCAGTTCTTC. It is translated as CASSQTSGSSYNEQFF.

The chain is built from TRBV13 and TRBJ2-5; TRBD1 matches 11 bases. The CDR3 contains 16 residues. The J segment lost 5 bases and the V segment lost 5 bases, leaving 10 bases of the junction unmatched. CDR1 and CDR2 from the germline V gene are PRHDT and FYEKMQ (reference sequence). The CDR3 DNA reads as TGTGCCAGCAGCGACACGGACAGGGGGCTGATGGAGACCCAGTACTTC. It codes for CASSDTDRGLMETQYF.

This chain joins TRBV14 and TRBJ2-5, with TRBD2 matching 9 bases. This CDR3 spans 14 amino acids. CDR1 is SGHDN and CDR2 is FVKESK in the germline V gene. J gave up 3 bases and V 3 bases, and 2 bases lay outside the gene matches. The CDR3 DNA sequence: TGTGCCAGCAGCCAGGAGCGGGAGGAAGAGACCCAGTACTTC. It translates to CASSQEREEETQYF.

V is TRBV18 and J is TRBJ2-1; 7 bases are a match to TRBD2. The CDR3 is 15 amino acids. Germline-derived CDR1 and CDR2 are KGHSH and LQKENI. Trimming removed 8 bases from V and 0 bases from J; junction bases left unmatched: 7. CDR3 amino acids: CASDRGGSSYNEQFF. DNA of the CDR3: TGTGCCAGCGACCGGGGCGGGAGCTCCTACAATGAGCAGTTCTTC. Based on the CDR3 plus reference TRBV18 and TRBJ2-1, the full variable domain is NAGVMQNPRHLVRRRGQEARLRCSPMKGHSHVYWYRQLPEEGLKFMVYLQKENIIDESGMPKERFSAEFPKEGPSILRIQQVVRGDSAAYFCASDRGGSSYNEQFFGPGTRLTVL.

The genes are TRBV9 and TRBJ2-1, with TRBD1 matching over 9 bases. The CDR3 consists of 16 residues. J was trimmed by 3 bases and V by 4 bases; bases with no gene match: 8. The V gene's germline CDR1 is SGDLS and CDR2 YYNGEE. CDR3 in amino acids: CASSNPRTGDYNEQFF. DNA of the CDR3: TGTGCCAGCAGCAACCCCCGGACAGGGGACTACAATGAGCAGTTCTTC.

This sequence joins TRBV7-9 and TRBJ1-5; D is unresolved. Trimming took off 8 bases at V and 2 bases at J, with 16 bases between the two ends. The germline V gene has CDR1 SEHNR and CDR2 FQNEAQ (reference sequence). This CDR3 contains 15 residues. CDR3 nucleotide sequence: TGTGCCAGCTCCGCGGATTCCACTGGCAATCAGCCCCAGCATTTT. Translated, it gives CASSADSTGNQPQHF. The full variable domain, its missing parts supplied by reference TRBV7-9 and TRBJ1-5, is DTGVSQNPRHKITKRGQNVTFRCDPISEHNRLYWYRQTLGQGPEFLTYFQNEAQLEKSRLLSDRFSAERPKGSFSTLEIQRTEQGDSAMYLCASSADSTGNQPQHFGDGTRLSIL.

The V gene is TRBV27, the J gene TRBJ1-2; 7 bases fit TRBD1. The ends lost 5 bases at V and 4 bases at J; junction bases unmatched: 7. This CDR3 spans 14 amino acids. Per the germline V gene, CDR1 is MNHEY and CDR2 is SMNVEV (reference sequence). This chain's CDR3 is CASSPRTGSYGYTF. The CDR3 bases are TGTGCCAGCAGTCCCCGGACAGGCTCCTATGGCTACACCTTC.

The chain links TRBV7-8 to TRBJ2-7; maybe TRBD1 (6 bases). CDR1 and CDR2 (germline): SGHVS, FQNEAQ. The CDR3 covers 12 residues. Between the trimmed V and J ends, which lost 5 bases and 7 bases, there was a span of 12 bases. CDR3 coding DNA: TGTGCCAGCAGCATCTCACAGGGTGAGCAGTACTTC. Its translation: CASSISQGEQYF.

A single count supports this clone. The gene calls are TRBV14 and TRBJ2-7; 7 bases are a match to TRBD1. The CDR3 spans 17 residues. After removal of 0 bases from V and 3 bases from J, the junction contained 11 bases not matched to a gene. Germline loops: CDR1 SGHDN, CDR2 FVKESK. The DNA for the CDR3 is TGTGCCAGCAGCCAAGATCTTACAGGGGTGACGATCTACGAGCAGTACTTC. It codes for CASSQDLTGVTIYEQYF.

The chain recombines TRBV6-1 with TRBJ2-5, with 7 bases matching TRBD2. Germline assignment: CDR1 MNHNS and CDR2 SASEGT. With V trimmed by 3 bases and J by 5 bases, 3 bases remained unmatched. The CDR3 runs to 13 residues. The DNA of the CDR3 is TGTGCCAGCAGTGAGTGGGGGGGGGAGACCCAGTACTTC. Translated: CASSEWGGETQYF.

J is TRBJ2-7 and V is TRBV5-1; tentative D call: TRBD1 (9 bases). Trimming stripped 4 bases from V and 9 bases from J, with 23 bases between. The CDR3 length is 15 residues. CDR1 is SGHRS and CDR2 is YFSETQ in the germline V gene. The CDR3 DNA reads TGCGCCAGCAGCCGGCGGGGGGACAGGGAAGAAAGGCAGTACTTC. This gives the protein CASSRRGDREERQYF.

This chain uses TRBV5-6 with TRBJ1-1, with 9 nucleotides matching TRBD1. The CDR3 covers 15 residues. J lost 1 base, V lost 3 bases, and 4 bases had no gene match. Germline CDR1 is SGHDT and CDR2 is YYEEEE. As DNA, the CDR3 is TGTGCCAGCAGCTGGACAGGGGCAAGGAACACTGAAGCTTTCTTT. Its protein product is CASSWTGARNTEAFF. Together with reference TRBV5-6 and TRBJ1-1, the CDR3 gives the full variable domain: DAGVTQSPTHLIKTRGQQVTLRCSPKSGHDTVSWYQQALGQGPQFIFQYYEEEERQRGNFPDRFSGHQFPNYSSELNVNALLLGDSALYLCASSWTGARNTEAFFGQGTRLTVV.

V is TRBV7-9 and J is TRBJ2-7; D is perhaps TRBD2 (5 bases). Trimming shortened V by 5 bases and J by 5 bases, and 22 bases separated the two germline ends. CDR3 length equals 16 residues. Germline loops: CDR1 SEHNR, CDR2 FQNEAQ (reference sequence). The CDR3 DNA sequence: TGTGCCAGCAGCCCCCCCTTTCTCGGAGGCGTCGACGAGCAGTACTTC. This sequence encodes CASSPPFLGGVDEQYF.

V gene TRBV23-1 combines with J gene TRBJ1-5; the D is unclear. TRBV23-1 is reported as an ORF; its role is uncertain. CDR3 length: 13 amino acids. The V and J ends lost 0 bases and 5 bases respectively, with 5 bases between them. The CDR3 nucleotides are TGCGCCAGCAGTCAATCGTTAGATCAGCCCCAGCATTTT. Translation gives CASSQSLDQPQHF.

V gene TRBV6-6 combines with J gene TRBJ2-1, with unresolved D. Germline CDR1 MNHNY, CDR2 SVGAGI (reference sequence). CDR3 size: 14 residues. V lost 2 bases, J lost 2 bases, and 7 bases lay in between. CDR3 region: CASSYGFPYNEQFF. The DNA of the CDR3 is TGTGCCAGCAGTTACGGCTTCCCCTACAATGAGCAGTTCTTC.